This T cell receptor (beta chain) derives from a study of blood T cells in healthy people across ages. Primers used in a second PCR of roughly 6 to 11 cycles were a sample-barcoded 5' primer and a J-beta primer mix. In TCRdb, the 5' RACE reads were re-called with MiXCR into one record per CDR3 protein. The data hold roughly 680,000 distinct CDR3 sequences, with around a fifth observed a single time. Trimming removed 6 bases from V and 2 bases from J; junction bases left unmatched: 18. CDR3 length equals 19 residues. Germline V gene sequence: CDR1 MNHEY, CDR2 SMNVEV (reference sequence). Healthy individuals of Caucasian origin from Russia, aged about 6 to 95, served as donors. This clonotype was counted a few times.

This TCR was sampled from a man aged 65 to 79 in good health. The rearrangement joins TRBV27 to TRBJ2-3, with 9 bases identical to TRBD1. Specimen: blood. The CDR3 loop is CASSPLSGTGSHYTDTQYF. The CDR3 nucleotides are TGTGCCAGCAGCCCTCTCTCCGGGACAGGGTCCCATTACACAGATACGCAGTATTTT.